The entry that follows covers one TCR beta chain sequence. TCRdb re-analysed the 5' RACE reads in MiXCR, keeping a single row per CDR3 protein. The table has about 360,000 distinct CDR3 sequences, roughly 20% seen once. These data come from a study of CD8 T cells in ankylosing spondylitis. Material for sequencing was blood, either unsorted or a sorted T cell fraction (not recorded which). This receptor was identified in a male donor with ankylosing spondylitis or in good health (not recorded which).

This CDR3 is CASSLEHLSTDTQYF. In nucleotides, the CDR3 is TGTGCCAGCAGCTTGGAACACCTCAGCACAGATACGCAGTATTTT. The chain carries TRBV5-5 and TRBJ2-3, with D unresolved. V gave up 0 bases and J gave up 0 bases, with 8 bases separating them. Germline V lookup: CDR1 SGHKS, CDR2 YYEKEE (reference sequence). The CDR3 loop spans 15 amino acids. The full variable domain, its missing parts supplied by reference TRBV5-5 and TRBJ2-3, is DAGVTQSPTHLIKTRGQQVTLRCSPISGHKSVSWYQQVLGQGPQFIFQYYEKEERGRGNFPDRFSARQFPNYSSELNVNALLLGDSALYLCASSLEHLSTDTQYFGPGTRLTVL.